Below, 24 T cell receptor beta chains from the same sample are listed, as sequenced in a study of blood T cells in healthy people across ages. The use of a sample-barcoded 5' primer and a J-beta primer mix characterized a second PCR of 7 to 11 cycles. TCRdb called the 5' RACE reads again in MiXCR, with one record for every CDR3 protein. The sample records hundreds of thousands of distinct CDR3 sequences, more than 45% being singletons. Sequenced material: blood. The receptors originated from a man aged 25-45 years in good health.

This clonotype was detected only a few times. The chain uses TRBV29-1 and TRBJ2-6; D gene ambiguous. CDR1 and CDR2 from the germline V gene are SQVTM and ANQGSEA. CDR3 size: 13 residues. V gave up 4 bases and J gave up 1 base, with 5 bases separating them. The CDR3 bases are TGCAGCGTTGTGAAGTCTGGGGCCAACGTCCTGACTTTC. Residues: CSVVKSGANVLTF.

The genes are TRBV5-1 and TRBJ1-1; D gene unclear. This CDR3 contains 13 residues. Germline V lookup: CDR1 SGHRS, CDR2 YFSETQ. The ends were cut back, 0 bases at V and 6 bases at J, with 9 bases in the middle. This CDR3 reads CASSLAGYAEAFF. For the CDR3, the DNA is TGCGCCAGCAGCTTGGCCGGTTACGCTGAAGCTTTCTTT.

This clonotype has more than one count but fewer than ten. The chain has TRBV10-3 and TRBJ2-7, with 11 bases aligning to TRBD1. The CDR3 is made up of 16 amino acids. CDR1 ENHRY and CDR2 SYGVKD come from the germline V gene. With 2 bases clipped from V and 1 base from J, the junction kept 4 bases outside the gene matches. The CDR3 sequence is CAISEGGTGGSYEQYF. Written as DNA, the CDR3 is TGTGCCATCAGTGAGGGTGGGACAGGGGGATCCTACGAGCAGTACTTC.

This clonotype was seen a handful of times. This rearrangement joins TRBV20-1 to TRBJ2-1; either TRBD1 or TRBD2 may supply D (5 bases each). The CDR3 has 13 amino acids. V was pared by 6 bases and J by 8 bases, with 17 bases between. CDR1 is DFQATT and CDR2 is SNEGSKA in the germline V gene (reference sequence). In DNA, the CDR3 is TGCAGTGCCCCAGGGAGTGGACGCCATGAGCAGTTCTTC. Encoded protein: CSAPGSGRHEQFF.

The DNA of the CDR3 is TGCAGTGCGCCCGAGGGACCCTACTACGAGCAGTACTTC. This sequence encodes CSAPEGPYYEQYF. V is TRBV20-1 and J is TRBJ2-7, with D possibly called TRBD1 or TRBD2 (5 bases each). Germline CDR1 and CDR2: DFQATT and SNEGSKA (reference sequence). The CDR3 extends over 13 amino acids. V dropped 6 bases and J dropped 3 bases, with 15 bases sitting between them.

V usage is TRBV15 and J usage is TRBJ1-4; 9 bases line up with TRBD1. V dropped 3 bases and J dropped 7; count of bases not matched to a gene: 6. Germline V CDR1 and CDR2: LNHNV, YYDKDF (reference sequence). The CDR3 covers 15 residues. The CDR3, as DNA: TGTGCCACCAGCAGGGGGACAGGGATGGGTGAAAAACTGTTTTTT. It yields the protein CATSRGTGMGEKLFF.

CDR3 in amino acids: CASRRTRVNQPQHF. The CDR3 nucleotides read TGTGCCAGCAGACGTACCAGGGTTAATCAGCCCCAGCATTTT. The V and J genes are TRBV6-6 and TRBJ1-5, with D perhaps matching TRBD1 (5 bases). From germline, CDR1 is MNHNY and CDR2 SVGAGI (reference sequence). CDR3 length: 14 amino acids. V lost 6 bases and J lost 4, with 13 bases in between.

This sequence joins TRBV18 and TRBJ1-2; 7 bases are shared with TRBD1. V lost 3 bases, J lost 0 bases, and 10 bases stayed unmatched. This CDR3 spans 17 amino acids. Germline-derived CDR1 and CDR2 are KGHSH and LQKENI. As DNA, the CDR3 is TGTGCCAGCTCACCGTCTGGGACAGATAGGGCTAACTATGGCTACACCTTC. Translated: CASSPSGTDRANYGYTF.

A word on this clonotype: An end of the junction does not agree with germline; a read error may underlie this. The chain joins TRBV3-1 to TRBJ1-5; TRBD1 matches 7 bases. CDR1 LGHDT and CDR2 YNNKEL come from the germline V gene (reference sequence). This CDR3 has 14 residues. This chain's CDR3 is CVSSQGGPSQPQHF. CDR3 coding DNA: TGTGTCAGCAGCCAGGGGGGCCCAAGTCAGCCCCAGCATTTT.

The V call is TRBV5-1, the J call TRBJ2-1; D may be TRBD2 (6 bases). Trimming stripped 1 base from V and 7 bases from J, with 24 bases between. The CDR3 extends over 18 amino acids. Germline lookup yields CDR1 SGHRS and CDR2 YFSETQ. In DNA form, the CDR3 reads TGCGCCAGCAGCTTGTCTGGCTCCAGATCCGCAGGGAGGAATGAGCAGTTCTTC. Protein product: CASSLSGSRSAGRNEQFF.

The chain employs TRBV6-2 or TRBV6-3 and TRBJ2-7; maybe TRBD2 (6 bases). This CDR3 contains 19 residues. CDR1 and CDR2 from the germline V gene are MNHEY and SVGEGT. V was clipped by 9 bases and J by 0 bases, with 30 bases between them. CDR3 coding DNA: TGTGCCAGACGTCGGGCAGAAGTTCCAAGCGGGTGTAGCTCCTACGAGCAGTACTTC. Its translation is CARRRAEVPSGCSSYEQYF.

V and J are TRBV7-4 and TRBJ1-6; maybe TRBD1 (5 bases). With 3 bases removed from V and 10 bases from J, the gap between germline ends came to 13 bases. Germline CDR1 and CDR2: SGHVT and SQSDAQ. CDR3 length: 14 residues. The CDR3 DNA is TGTGCCAGCAGCTTTTGGGCAGGGTACTCACCCCTCCACTTT. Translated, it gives CASSFWAGYSPLHF.

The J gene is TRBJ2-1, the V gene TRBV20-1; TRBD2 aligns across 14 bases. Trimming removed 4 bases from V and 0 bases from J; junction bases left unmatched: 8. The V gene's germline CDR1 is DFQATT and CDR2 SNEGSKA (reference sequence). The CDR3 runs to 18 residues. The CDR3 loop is CSATGTSGSRSSYNEQFF. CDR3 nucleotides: TGCAGTGCTACCGGGACTAGCGGGAGCAGAAGCTCCTACAATGAGCAGTTCTTC.

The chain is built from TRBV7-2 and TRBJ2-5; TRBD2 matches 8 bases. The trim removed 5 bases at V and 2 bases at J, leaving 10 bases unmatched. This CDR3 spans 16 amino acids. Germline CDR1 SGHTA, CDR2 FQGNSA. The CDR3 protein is CASSRREAGVQETQYF. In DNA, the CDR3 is TGTGCCAGCAGCCGTCGGGAAGCGGGAGTACAAGAGACCCAGTACTTC.

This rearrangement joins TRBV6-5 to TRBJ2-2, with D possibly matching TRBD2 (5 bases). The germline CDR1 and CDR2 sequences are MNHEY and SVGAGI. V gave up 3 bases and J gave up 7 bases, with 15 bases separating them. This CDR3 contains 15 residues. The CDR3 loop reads CASSYLSGVIGELFF. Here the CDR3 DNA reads TGTGCCAGCAGTTATTTGTCCGGGGTAATCGGGGAGCTGTTTTTT.

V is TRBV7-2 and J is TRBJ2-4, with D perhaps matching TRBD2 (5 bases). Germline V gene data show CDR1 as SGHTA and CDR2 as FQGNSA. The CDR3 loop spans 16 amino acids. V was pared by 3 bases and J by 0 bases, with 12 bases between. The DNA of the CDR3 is TGTGCCAGCAGCTTTTCCGGCGGGTTAGCCAAAAACATTCAGTACTTC. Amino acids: CASSFSGGLAKNIQYF.

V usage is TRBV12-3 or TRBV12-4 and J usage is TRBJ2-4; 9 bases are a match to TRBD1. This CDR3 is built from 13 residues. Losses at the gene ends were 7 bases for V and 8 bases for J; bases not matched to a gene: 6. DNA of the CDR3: TGTGCCAGCAAACCCGACAGGGGGGACATTCAGTACTTC. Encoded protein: CASKPDRGDIQYF.

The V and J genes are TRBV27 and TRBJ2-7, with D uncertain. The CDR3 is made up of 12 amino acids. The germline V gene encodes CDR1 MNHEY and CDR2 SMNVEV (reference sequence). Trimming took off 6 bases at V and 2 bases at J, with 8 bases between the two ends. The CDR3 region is CASRGMAYEQYF. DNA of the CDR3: TGTGCCAGCAGGGGGATGGCCTACGAGCAGTACTTC.

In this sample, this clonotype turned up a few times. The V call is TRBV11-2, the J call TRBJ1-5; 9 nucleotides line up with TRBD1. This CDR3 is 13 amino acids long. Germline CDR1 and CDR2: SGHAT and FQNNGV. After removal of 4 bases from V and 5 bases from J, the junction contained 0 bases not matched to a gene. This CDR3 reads CASSWDRDQPQHF. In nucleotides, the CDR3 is TGTGCCAGCAGCTGGGACAGGGATCAGCCCCAGCATTTT.

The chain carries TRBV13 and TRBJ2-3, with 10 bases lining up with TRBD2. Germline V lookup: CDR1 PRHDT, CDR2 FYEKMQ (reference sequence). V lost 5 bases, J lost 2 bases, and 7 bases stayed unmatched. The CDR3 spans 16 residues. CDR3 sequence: CASSLTSGTPTDTQYF. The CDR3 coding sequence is TGTGCCAGCAGCCTCACTAGCGGGACCCCCACAGATACGCAGTATTTT.

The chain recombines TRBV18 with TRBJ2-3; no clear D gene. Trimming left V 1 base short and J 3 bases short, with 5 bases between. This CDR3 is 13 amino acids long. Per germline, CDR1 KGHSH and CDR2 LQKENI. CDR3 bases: TGTGCCAGCTCACCACTGGAAACAGATACGCAGTATTTT. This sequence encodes CASSPLETDTQYF. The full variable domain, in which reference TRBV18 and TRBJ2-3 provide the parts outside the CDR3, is NAGVMQNPRHLVRRRGQEARLRCSPMKGHSHVYWYRQLPEEGLKFMVYLQKENIIDESGMPKERFSAEFPKEGPSILRIQQVVRGDSAAYFCASSPLETDTQYFGPGTRLTVL.

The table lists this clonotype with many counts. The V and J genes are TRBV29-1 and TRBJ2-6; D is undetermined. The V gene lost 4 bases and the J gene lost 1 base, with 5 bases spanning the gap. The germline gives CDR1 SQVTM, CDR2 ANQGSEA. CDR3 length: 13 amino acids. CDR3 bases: TGCAGCGTTGGAGTATCTGGGGCCAACGTCCTGACTTTC. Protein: CSVGVSGANVLTF.

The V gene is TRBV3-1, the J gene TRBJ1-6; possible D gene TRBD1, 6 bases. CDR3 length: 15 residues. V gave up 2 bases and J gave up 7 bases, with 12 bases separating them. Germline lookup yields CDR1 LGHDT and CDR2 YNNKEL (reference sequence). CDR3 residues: CASSQTDRLNSPLHF. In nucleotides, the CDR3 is TGTGCCAGCAGCCAAACGGACAGACTGAATTCACCCCTCCACTTT.

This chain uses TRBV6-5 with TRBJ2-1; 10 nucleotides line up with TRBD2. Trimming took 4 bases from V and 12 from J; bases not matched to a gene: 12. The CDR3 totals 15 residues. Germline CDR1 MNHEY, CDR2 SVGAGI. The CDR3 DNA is TGTGCCAGCAGTTTAGCGGGAGGCCTGATAGGGAGGCAGTTCTTC. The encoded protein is CASSLAGGLIGRQFF.